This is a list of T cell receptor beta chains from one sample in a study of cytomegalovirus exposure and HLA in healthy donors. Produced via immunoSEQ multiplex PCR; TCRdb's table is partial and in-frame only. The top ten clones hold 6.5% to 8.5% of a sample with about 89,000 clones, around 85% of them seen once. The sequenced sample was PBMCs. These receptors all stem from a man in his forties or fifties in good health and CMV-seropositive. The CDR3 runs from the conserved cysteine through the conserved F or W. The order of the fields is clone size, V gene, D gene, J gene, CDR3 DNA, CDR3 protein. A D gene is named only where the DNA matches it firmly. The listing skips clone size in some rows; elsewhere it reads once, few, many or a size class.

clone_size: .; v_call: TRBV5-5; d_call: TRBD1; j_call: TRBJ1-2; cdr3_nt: TGTGCCAGCAGCTTGACAGGGGGCGCCGGGGGCTACACCTTC; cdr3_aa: CASSLTGGAGGYTF
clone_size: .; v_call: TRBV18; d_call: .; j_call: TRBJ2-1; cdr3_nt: TGTGCCAGCTCACCACCGCGGGACGAGGACAATGAGCAGTTCTTC; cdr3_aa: CASSPPRDEDNEQFF
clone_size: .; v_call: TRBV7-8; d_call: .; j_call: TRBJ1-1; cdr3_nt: TGTGCCAGCTGTTCCGACAGAATAGGTAGCACTGAAGCTTTCTTT; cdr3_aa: CASCSDRIGSTEAFF
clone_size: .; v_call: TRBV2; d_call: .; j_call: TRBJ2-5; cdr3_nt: TGTGCCAGCAGTGAAGAAAGGGGTTGGGGGACCCAGTACTTC; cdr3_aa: CASSEERGWGTQYF
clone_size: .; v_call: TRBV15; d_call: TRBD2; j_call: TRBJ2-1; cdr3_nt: TGTGCCACCAGCCCTAGCGGTCCCTACAATGAGCAGTTCTTC; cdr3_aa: CATSPSGPYNEQFF
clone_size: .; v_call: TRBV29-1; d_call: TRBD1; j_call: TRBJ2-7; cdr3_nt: TGCAGCGTTTTGACAGGGAAAACCTACGAGCAGTACTTC; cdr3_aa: CSVLTGKTYEQYF
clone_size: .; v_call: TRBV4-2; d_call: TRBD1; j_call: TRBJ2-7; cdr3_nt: TGTGCCAGCAGCCTCCAACCGGGACAGGCCTCCTACGAGCAGTACTTC; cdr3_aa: CASSLQPGQASYEQYF
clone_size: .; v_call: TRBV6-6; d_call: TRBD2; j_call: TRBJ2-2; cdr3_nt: TGTGCCAGCAGTACTAGCGCTAACACCGGGGAGCTGTTTTTT; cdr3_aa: CASSTSANTGELFF
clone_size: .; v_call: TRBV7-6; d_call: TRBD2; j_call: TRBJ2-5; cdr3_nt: TGTGCCAGCAGCTTAACGGTTAGCGGGGGTTTCCAAGAGACCCAGTACTTC; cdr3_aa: CASSLTVSGGFQETQYF
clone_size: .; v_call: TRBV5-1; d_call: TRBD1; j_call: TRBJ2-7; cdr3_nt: TGCGCCAGCAGCTTGAACAGGGGATTCTACGAGCAGTACTTC; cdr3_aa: CASSLNRGFYEQYF
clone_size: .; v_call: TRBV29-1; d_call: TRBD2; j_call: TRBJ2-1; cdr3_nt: TGCAGCGTTGGAGTGACGGGAGGGCCTAACAATGAGCAGTTCTTC; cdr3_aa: CSVGVTGGPNNEQFF
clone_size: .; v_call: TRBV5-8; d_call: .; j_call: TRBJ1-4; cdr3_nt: TGTGCCAGCAGCTTGGATGCGGGGAATGAAAAACTGTTTTTT; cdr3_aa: CASSLDAGNEKLFF
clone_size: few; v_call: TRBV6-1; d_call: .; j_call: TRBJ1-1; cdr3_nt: TGTGCCAGCAGCGAGGTGCGGGCGAACACTGAAGCTTTCTTT; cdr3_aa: CASSEVRANTEAFF
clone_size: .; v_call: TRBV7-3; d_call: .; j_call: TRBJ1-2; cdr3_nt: TGTGCCAGCAGCTTAACGGCAGGCAATGGCTACACCTTC; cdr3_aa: CASSLTAGNGYTF
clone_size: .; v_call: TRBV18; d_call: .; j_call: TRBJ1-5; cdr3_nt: TGTGCCAGCTCACCAGAGGGGGGCAATCAGCCCCAGCATTTT; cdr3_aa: CASSPEGGNQPQHF
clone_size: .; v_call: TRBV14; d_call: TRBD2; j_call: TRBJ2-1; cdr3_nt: TGTGCCAGCAGCCTTAGCGGGGCCGCCTACAATGAGCAGTTCTTC; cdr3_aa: CASSLSGAAYNEQFF
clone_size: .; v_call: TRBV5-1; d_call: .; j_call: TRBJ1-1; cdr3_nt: TGCGCCAGCAGCCCAGGTACTTACACTGAAGCTTTCTTT; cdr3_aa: CASSPGTYTEAFF
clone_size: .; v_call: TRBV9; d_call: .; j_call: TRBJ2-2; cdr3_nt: TGTGCCAGCAGCGTAATTGCGGAAGGCACCGGGGAGCTGTTTTTT; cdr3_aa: CASSVIAEGTGELFF
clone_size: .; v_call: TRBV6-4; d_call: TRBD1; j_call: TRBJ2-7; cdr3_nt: TGTGCCAGCAGTGACGCAGGGGGCCTCTACGAGCAGTACTTC; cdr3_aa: CASSDAGGLYEQYF
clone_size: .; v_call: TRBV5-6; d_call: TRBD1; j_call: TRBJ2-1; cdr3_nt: TGTGCCAGCAGCTTCCGGGACAGGGTCAGCGAGCAGTTCTTC; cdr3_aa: CASSFRDRVSEQFF
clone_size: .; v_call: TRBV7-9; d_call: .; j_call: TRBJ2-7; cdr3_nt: TGTGCCAGCAGCTTAGAACGGGGGCAGTACTTC; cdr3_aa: CASSLERGQYF
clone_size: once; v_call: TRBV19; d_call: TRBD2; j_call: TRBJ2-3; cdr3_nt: TGTGCCAGTAGACTAGCGGGGGAGATCACAGATACGCAGTATTTT; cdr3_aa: CASRLAGEITDTQYF
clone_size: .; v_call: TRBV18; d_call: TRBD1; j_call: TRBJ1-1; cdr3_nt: TGTGCCAGCTCACCTAAACAGGGGCCCAACACTGAAGCTTTCTTT; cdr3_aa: CASSPKQGPNTEAFF